This T cell receptor (beta chain) was captured by sequencing in a study of regulatory T cells in long-lasting Graves disease. The time point denotes: persistent/refractory GD, antithyroid drugs over 5 years with positive TRAb. From RNA extracted from PBMCs, the TCR library was made. This CDR3 is built from 17 residues. Trimming left V 4 bases short and J 0 bases short, with 17 bases between. The germline CDR1 and CDR2 sequences are SGHKS and YYEKEE (reference sequence). Building of the TCR beta libraries involved iRepertoire HTBI primers and Arm-PCR of CDR3 regions. TCRdb ran MiXCR on the multiplex PCR reads and lists one entry per CDR3 protein. The repertoire holds some 450,000 distinct CDR3 sequences, about 20% seen once, with approximately 25% in the top ten.

This sequence originates from a female donor with Graves disease. The V and J genes are TRBV5-5 and TRBJ1-5; possibly TRBD1 for D (6 bases). This specimen consisted of peripheral blood mononuclear cells (PBMCs), obtained when the disease was refractory, from a patient treated with antithyroid drugs. The CDR3 protein is CASSLGAGGDSNQPQHF. The DNA for the CDR3 is TGTGCCAGCAGCCTGGGGGCAGGCGGGGATAGCAATCAGCCCCAGCATTTT.